This T cell receptor (beta chain) comes out of a study of cytomegalovirus exposure and HLA in healthy donors. The primer mix had 60 Vbeta and 13 Jbeta primers. Per the study methods: A later analysis tallied 80 million to 100 million unique TCR beta chains, around 10 million of them shared. Produced via immunoSEQ multiplex PCR; TCRdb's table is partial and in-frame only. V and J calls and clone size are given by that table; D and trimming were obtained from the DNA. The repertoire holds about 220,000 clones, with 75% to 80% as singletons. This clone was counted between two and nine times. Its antigen is currently unknown. Study observations and caveats: One cluster of highly shared sequence variants probably arose as a sequencing artifact. In a later analysis, HLA-C alleles had the fewest associated TCRs, DRB1 alleles the most. An analysis was carried out later, and it reportedly showed fewer N-insertions in an Asian-associated ancestry cluster than the approximately 700-donor mean.

The sample taken for sequencing was PBMCs. The sequence came from a male donor in good health and CMV-seronegative.

CDR3 DNA sequence: TGTGCCAGCAGTCCAGGGGGACTAGATACAGATACGCAGTATTTT. Encoded protein: CASSPGGLDTDTQYF. J is TRBJ2-3 and V is TRBV2, with D possibly matching TRBD2 (8 bases). Trimming left V 5 bases short and J 3 bases short, with 15 bases between. The CDR3 has 15 amino acids. Looked up from germline, CDR1 is SNHLY and CDR2 is FYNNEI.